The 10 T cell receptor beta chains below were found in one sample sequenced in a study of blood T cell repertoires in COVID-19. The assay was immunoSEQ multiplex PCR, and TCRdb's table has in-frame clones only and misses some. The sample shows approximately 40,000 clones, about 88% of them seen only once. The specimen sequenced was peripheral blood. The receptors were gathered from a human donor in a cohort sampled during active COVID-19.

This chain links TRBV27 with TRBJ2-7, with a tentative D call TRBD1 (6 bases). V lost 3 bases to trimming and J lost 0 bases, with 12 bases between them. CDR1 and CDR2 (germline): MNHEY, SMNVEV (reference sequence). CDR3 length equals 15 residues. For the CDR3, the DNA is TGTGCCAGCAGTTTTATCGGGGACAACTCCTACGAGCAGTACTTC. Translating it yields CASSFIGDNSYEQYF.

The count of this clone is one. The chain couples TRBV6-1 to TRBJ2-7, with TRBD1 matching over 8 bases. This CDR3 has 16 residues. Germline CDR1 is MNHNS and CDR2 is SASEGT. The junction had 8 bases not matched to a gene; V was cut back by 0 bases and J by 4 bases. CDR3 protein: CASSEAQGATNYEQYF. Here the CDR3 DNA reads TGTGCCAGCAGTGAAGCTCAGGGGGCGACGAATTACGAGCAGTACTTC.

This clone appeared a few times. The J gene is TRBJ1-2, the V gene TRBV19; maybe TRBD1 (6 bases). This CDR3 contains 13 residues. V was trimmed by 10 bases and J by 2 bases, leaving 14 bases between them. Germline V gene lookup returns CDR1 LNHDA and CDR2 SQIVND (reference sequence). This CDR3 is CATSLGGNYGYTF. The CDR3 coding sequence is TGTGCCACAAGCCTAGGGGGAAACTATGGCTACACCTTC.

The V gene is TRBV18, the J gene TRBJ1-1; 10 bases align to TRBD1. The CDR3 has 15 residues. CDR1 is KGHSH, CDR2 LQKENI, per germline. V lost 2 bases and J lost 3; bases outside the gene matches: 3. The CDR3 DNA follows: TGTGCCAGCTCACCAGGACAGGGGGTATACACTGAAGCTTTCTTT. Protein product: CASSPGQGVYTEAFF.

The rearrangement links TRBV6-2 or TRBV6-3 to TRBJ2-5; D ambiguous. The CDR3 has 13 amino acids. Deletions cut 5 bases from V and 6 bases from J, with 13 bases between. Germline CDR1 and CDR2: MNHEY and SVGEGT. CDR3 bases: TGTGCCAGCAGTAGCCCCAACGTGAAGACCCAGTACTTC. It yields the protein CASSSPNVKTQYF.

The V gene is TRBV5-1, the J gene TRBJ2-3; TRBD2 might be the D (5 bases). The V end was cut by 0 bases, the J end by 4 bases, with 15 bases between. CDR1 SGHRS and CDR2 YFSETQ come from the germline V gene. This CDR3 region has 16 residues. The CDR3 DNA reads as TGCGCCAGCAGCTTGGAGGCGGGCGCATCCCCAGATACGCAGTATTTT. Translating gives CASSLEAGASPDTQYF.

As DNA, the CDR3 is TGTGCCAGCAGCATGGGGGCGGAAAAACTGTTTTTT. Translated: CASSMGAEKLFF. V is TRBV7-9 and J is TRBJ1-4; D possibly corresponds to TRBD1 (6 bases). Looked up from germline, CDR1 is SEHNR and CDR2 is FQNEAQ (reference sequence). The CDR3 loop spans 12 amino acids. V shed 5 bases and J shed 8 bases, with 9 bases lying between them.

The gene calls are TRBV19 and TRBJ2-1, with a tentative D call TRBD2 (5 bases). V dropped 5 bases and J dropped 5 bases, with 16 bases sitting between them. Germline CDR1 reads LNHDA; CDR2 reads SQIVND (reference sequence). This CDR3 has 15 residues. The CDR3 DNA reads as TGTGCCAGTAGTTCCCCGGGGAGCGGTCACAATGAGCAGTTCTTC. Protein: CASSSPGSGHNEQFF.

This clone was detected only once. The chain combines TRBV23-1 with TRBJ2-5, with 9 bases lining up with TRBD2. TRBV23-1 belongs to the ORF category, with a function that is uncertain. J lost 5 bases, V lost 0 bases, and 10 bases had no gene match. The CDR3 runs 17 residues. The DNA for the CDR3 is TGCGCCAGCAGTCAATCATCGGCGCGGGGGGGCCATGAGACCCAGTACTTC. The encoded protein is CASSQSSARGGHETQYF.

This chain links TRBV30 with TRBJ1-5; D perhaps matches TRBD1 (5 bases). CDR3 length: 14 amino acids. Between the trimmed V and J ends, which lost 0 bases and 7 bases, there was a span of 13 bases. Germline loops: CDR1 GTSNPN, CDR2 SVGIG (reference sequence). CDR3 coding DNA: TGTGCCTGGAGTGTAAGGCAGGGCGGACAGCCCCAGCATTTT. This codes for CAWSVRQGGQPQHF.